What follows are 14 T cell receptor beta chains derived from one specimen sequenced in a study of T cells in Graves' hyperthyroidism and ophthalmopathy. Template material for amplifying TCR beta CDR3 regions consisted of RNA transcripts. The primer set for the first-round RT-PCR of the TCR CDR3 was HTBI. TCRdb fed the multiplex PCR reads into MiXCR, producing one record per CDR3 protein. Counted here are hundreds of thousands of distinct CDR3 sequences, under 15% occurring once; the ten biggest clones make up about 3.9%. The sequenced sample consisted of blood. The receptors come from a woman aged 40-49 years with Graves' ophthalmopathy.

V and J are TRBV6-1 and TRBJ2-5, with 9 bases matching TRBD2. J was trimmed by 5 bases and V by 0 bases; bases with no gene match: 10. The germline V gene has CDR1 MNHNS and CDR2 SASEGT. This CDR3 has 17 residues. CDR3 sequence reads: CASSEARLAGVEETQYF. The DNA of the CDR3 is TGTGCCAGCAGTGAAGCGAGATTAGCGGGAGTTGAGGAGACCCAGTACTTC.

Ten or more counts support this clonotype. The CDR3 sequence is CASSTHTGEVPSYEQYF. CDR3 DNA: TGTGCCAGCAGTACCCACACAGGGGAGGTACCCTCCTACGAGCAGTACTTC. The chain has TRBV27 and TRBJ2-7, with a weak D call TRBD1 (7 bases). Between the trimmed V and J ends, which lost 5 bases and 0 bases, there was a span of 20 bases. The CDR3 totals 17 residues. CDR1 is MNHEY and CDR2 is SMNVEV in the germline V gene (reference sequence).

This rearrangement joins TRBV6-1 to TRBJ1-6, with D hard to call. Looked up from germline, CDR1 is MNHNS and CDR2 is SASEGT. V gave up 6 bases and J gave up 9 bases, with 15 bases separating them. This CDR3 spans 14 amino acids. CDR3 coding DNA: TGTGCCAGCAGCCGTGACACCGACTTTTCACCCCTCCACTTT. It is translated as CASSRDTDFSPLHF.

The chain has TRBV11-2 and TRBJ2-6, with a weak D call TRBD1 (6 bases). Trimming took 5 bases from V and 2 from J, leaving 13 bases between them. Looked up from germline, CDR1 is SGHAT and CDR2 is FQNNGV. This CDR3 region has 16 residues. CDR3: CASSVPQGTGANVLTF. CDR3 in DNA: TGTGCCAGCAGCGTACCACAGGGAACTGGGGCCAACGTCCTGACTTTC.

This clonotype was counted between two and nine times. This chain links TRBV29-1 with TRBJ2-2; TRBD1 matches 7 bases. V shed 7 bases and J 7 bases; nucleotides not matched to a gene: 12. The germline V gene encodes CDR1 SQVTM and CDR2 ANQGSEA. The CDR3 has 14 residues. The CDR3 protein is CSGHYRGMGGELFF. The CDR3 nucleotides read TGCAGCGGGCACTACAGGGGAATGGGCGGGGAGCTGTTTTTT.

In its sample, this clonotype was seen a few times. The chain uses TRBV18 and TRBJ1-1, with a possible D match to TRBD1 (6 bases). CDR3 length: 16 amino acids. The V gene lost 3 bases and the J gene lost 2 bases, with 16 bases spanning the gap. Germline CDR1 is KGHSH and CDR2 is LQKENI. The CDR3 sequence: CASSPRGTQLNTEAFF. The CDR3 DNA sequence: TGTGCCAGCTCACCGCGGGGGACACAGTTAAACACTGAAGCTTTCTTT.

This clonotype has a handful of counts. The CDR3 reads CASSFTLGSNQPQHF. The DNA of the CDR3 is TGTGCCAGCAGCTTCACACTGGGCAGCAATCAGCCCCAGCATTTT. The J gene is TRBJ1-5, the V gene TRBV5-5; D remains ambiguous. Germline V gene lookup returns CDR1 SGHKS and CDR2 YYEKEE (reference sequence). The germline V and J ends were trimmed by 2 bases and 1 base, with 10 bases remaining between them. The CDR3 loop spans 15 amino acids.

Many counts were recorded for this clonotype. This sequence joins TRBV28 and TRBJ2-4, with TRBD1 matching 7 bases. Germline assignment: CDR1 MDHEN and CDR2 SYDVKM. V lost 5 bases to trimming and J lost 0 bases; unmatched junction nucleotides: 10. CDR3 length equals 17 residues. The CDR3 region has the DNA TGTGCCAGCAGTGGGACAGCCGGGATTCTAGCCAAAAACATTCAGTACTTC. It specifies CASSGTAGILAKNIQYF.

Many counts were recorded for this clonotype. J is TRBJ2-7 and V is TRBV6-5, with 7 bases aligning to TRBD2. Trimming at V came to 0 bases and at J to 2 bases, leaving 4 bases not matched to a gene. CDR3 length equals 15 residues. Per germline, CDR1 MNHEY and CDR2 SVGAGI. DNA for the CDR3: TGTGCCAGCAGTTACTCGTCGGCGGGAGCCTACGAGCAGTACTTC. As protein: CASSYSSAGAYEQYF.

This clonotype was detected many times. The rearrangement joins TRBV28 to TRBJ1-5; the D gene is possibly TRBD1 (5 bases). Germline CDR1 reads MDHEN; CDR2 reads SYDVKM. Trimming took 5 bases from V and 2 from J, leaving 13 bases between them. The CDR3 spans 15 residues. The CDR3 sequence is CASSTRVSGNQPQHF. CDR3 sequence (DNA): TGTGCCAGCAGTACCAGGGTTTCGGGCAATCAGCCCCAGCATTTT.

The rearrangement links TRBV4-1 to TRBJ2-2; tentative D call: TRBD2 (6 bases). The CDR3 loop spans 16 amino acids. V was pared by 1 base and J by 5 bases, with 14 bases between. Germline V gives CDR1 MGHRA, CDR2 YSYEKL. The CDR3 coding sequence is TGCGCCAGCAGCCAAGGGACCCTAGCGCCTACCGGGGAGCTGTTTTTT. Amino acids: CASSQGTLAPTGELFF.

This clonotype was seen ten or more times. V usage is TRBV6-5 and J usage is TRBJ1-1, with D possibly TRBD1 on 6 matching bases. The germline V gene encodes CDR1 MNHEY and CDR2 SVGAGI. V lost 2 bases and J 4 bases, leaving 14 bases between the germline ends. This CDR3 has 15 residues. The CDR3 bases are TGTGCCAGCAGTTACCCCGAGGGGGTAATCACTGAAGCTTTCTTT. Amino acids: CASSYPEGVITEAFF.

This clonotype was counted many times. V gene TRBV7-3 combines with J gene TRBJ2-5, with D maybe TRBD1 (6 bases). The CDR3 is 14 residues long. V lost 5 bases and J lost 5, with 15 bases in between. In germline, CDR1 is SGHTA, CDR2 FQGTGA. The CDR3 DNA reads as TGTGCCAGCAGCCAATCGGGACATCGGGAGACCCAGTACTTC. Translated, it gives CASSQSGHRETQYF.

The sample holds many counts of this clonotype. The gene calls are TRBV5-1 and TRBJ1-1; D uncertain. V shed 4 bases and J shed 0 bases, with 7 bases lying between them. Germline CDR1 and CDR2: SGHRS and YFSETQ. The CDR3 loop spans 13 amino acids. The chain's CDR3 is CASSRKMNTEAFF. DNA for the CDR3: TGCGCCAGCAGCCGAAAGATGAACACTGAAGCTTTCTTT. Full variable domain (missing parts from reference TRBV5-1 and TRBJ1-1): KAGVTQTPRYLIKTRGQQVTLSCSPISGHRSVSWYQQTPGQGLQFLFEYFSETQRNKGNFPGRFSGRQFSNSRSEMNVSTLELGDSALYLCASSRKMNTEAFFGQGTRLTVV.